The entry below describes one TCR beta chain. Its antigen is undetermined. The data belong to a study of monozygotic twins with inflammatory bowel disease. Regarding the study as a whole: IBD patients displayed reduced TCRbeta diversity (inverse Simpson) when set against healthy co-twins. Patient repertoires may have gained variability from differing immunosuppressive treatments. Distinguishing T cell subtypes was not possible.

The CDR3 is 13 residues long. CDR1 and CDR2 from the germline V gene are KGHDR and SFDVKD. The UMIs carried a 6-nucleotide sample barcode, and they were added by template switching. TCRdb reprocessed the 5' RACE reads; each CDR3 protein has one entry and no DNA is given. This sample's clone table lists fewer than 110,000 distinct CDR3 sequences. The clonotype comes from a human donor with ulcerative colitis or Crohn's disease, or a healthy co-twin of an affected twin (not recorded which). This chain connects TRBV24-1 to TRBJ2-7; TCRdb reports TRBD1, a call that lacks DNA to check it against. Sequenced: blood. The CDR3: CATSDGGRYEQYF.